These 5 T cell receptor beta chains came from one sample sequenced in a study of blood T cells in healthy people across ages. The authors ran a second PCR of 7 to 11 cycles using a sample-barcoded 5' primer and a J-beta primer mix. TCRdb independently ran MiXCR on the 5' RACE reads; one entry per CDR3 protein. There are hundreds of thousands of distinct CDR3 sequences in the sample; 25% occur only once, and more than 8.5% lies in the top ten. The sample was also reused in another study, on T cells of mothers and their children.

Sequenced material: blood. The receptors derive from a boy younger than 18 in good health.

This clonotype was recorded a few times. V and J are TRBV6-5 and TRBJ1-5, with D possibly being TRBD1 (5 bases). The CDR3 has 13 amino acids. Trimming left V 5 bases short and J 7 bases short, with 12 bases between. CDR1 MNHEY and CDR2 SVGAGI come from the germline V gene. In DNA form, the CDR3 reads TGTGCCAGCAGTCTCGACAGCAGACAGCCCCAGCATTTT. It is translated as CASSLDSRQPQHF.

This clonotype was seen more than once but under ten times. The gene calls are TRBV5-1 and TRBJ1-1; TRBD1 matches at 9 bases. V was clipped by 3 bases and J by 7 bases; unmatched bases: 10. This CDR3 is built from 15 residues. Germline lookup yields CDR1 SGHRS and CDR2 YFSETQ. The CDR3 nucleotides are TGCGCCAGCAGCTGGGATATGACAGGGGGGTATGAAGCTTTCTTT. It yields the protein CASSWDMTGGYEAFF.

The chain employs TRBV7-8 and TRBJ1-3; D not resolved. V lost 7 bases and J lost 0, with 10 bases in between. CDR1 SGHVS and CDR2 FQNEAQ come from the germline V gene. The CDR3 extends over 14 amino acids. The DNA for the CDR3 is TGTGCCAGCATGGGAGCTGGCTCTGGAAACACCATATATTTT. It translates to CASMGAGSGNTIYF. The whole variable domain, filled in from reference TRBV7-8 and TRBJ1-3, reads GAGVSQSPRYKVAKRGQDVALRCDPISGHVSLFWYQQALGQGPEFLTYFQNEAQLDKSGLPSDRFFAERPEGSVSTLKIQRTQQEDSAVYLCASMGAGSGNTIYFGEGSWLTVV.

As regards this clonotype: One junction end does not reproduce the germline sequence, and a read error may be involved. The chain carries TRBV24-1 and TRBJ2-5; a possible D gene is TRBD2 (5 bases). Germline lookup yields CDR1 KGHDR and CDR2 SFDVKD. This CDR3 has 15 amino acids. Here the CDR3 reads CAPSDTMGSRETQYF. For the CDR3, the DNA is TGTGCCCCCAGTGATACGATGGGGAGTAGAGAGACCCAGTACTTC.

The CDR3 here is CASREGQGSSEQFF. The CDR3 DNA reads TGTGCCAGCAGGGAAGGACAGGGGTCCTCTGAGCAGTTCTTC. The chain joins TRBV25-1 to TRBJ2-1; TRBD1 aligns across 9 bases. The trim removed 6 bases at V and 9 bases at J, leaving 9 bases unmatched. Germline-derived CDR1 and CDR2 are MGHDK and SYGVNS. This CDR3 comprises 14 residues.